The source of this T cell receptor beta chain is a study of shared clonotypes between healthy human individuals (dated by TCRdb to 2020 to 2022). In terms of the full investigation: A few men and two women, aged 18 to 49 years, made up the cohort. Per donor, three plates each were used for CD4 naive and CD4 memory, two for CD8 naive, and one for CD8 memory. To estimate repertoire size and how much clonotypes are shared between individuals, the study performed deep sequencing of blood TCR repertoires from a few healthy adults. To increase sequencing depth and limit assay-specific biases, different laboratories used diverse techniques to prepare libraries and sequence TCR repertoires. Per donor, leukapheresis produced somewhere between about 0.9 and 9.5 billion PBMCs. Findings and caveats that apply to the study as a whole: The small number of donors limited the genetic and exposure-history diversity represented. Naive subsets generally had larger estimated clonotype richness than memory subsets did. When several donors were compared, the shared fraction of clonotypes was about 5.2% for naive CD4, around 3.6% for naive CD8, about 2.4% for memory CD4, and 0.35% to 0.5% for memory CD8. Incomplete sequencing was indicated by rarefaction of sorted-subset datasets, despite the large sequencing depth. Sampling was restricted to blood, and TCR repertoires in tissues likely differ from the TCR repertoires found in blood. Pairwise subsampling led to the expectation that sequencing depth would affect the degree of clonotype sharing among donors. Clonotypes shared by all four sorted-subset donors showed higher generation probabilities than non-shared clonotypes.

The donors were healthy, HIV-negative adults who had no recently reported acute infections or vaccinations. All donors were Caucasian adults living in Nashville, Tennessee, USA. CD4+ T cells were enriched through magnetic negative selection, after which naive cells were positively selected on CD45RA and the remaining negative fraction served as the memory subset. After blood collection by leukapheresis, PBMCs were isolated using Ficoll-Histopaque density gradient centrifugation and then cryopreserved in the vapor phase of liquid nitrogen. Analytical flow cytometry was used to check the purity and quantity of every magnetically sorted T cell population. Each sorted fraction had its genomic DNA isolated and then quantified by UV absorbance on a Nanodrop 2000c. With regard to this clone: Its antigen is still unknown. Per-nucleotide qualities are absent, and no much larger clonotype sits a single base away.

Using the deep immunoSEQ assay, TCR CDR3 regions were amplified from genomic DNA by multiplex PCR. Extracted genomic DNA from each cell subset was distributed evenly across all wells of several immunoSEQ 96-well plates, and each plate was treated as a replicate. For sorted subsets, each replicate PCR was loaded with roughly 190 ng genomic DNA, equivalent to 32,000 or so T cell genomes. Purified libraries were measured with a Qubit 3.0 fluorometer, size-checked on a Bioanalyzer 2100, and measured again with the KAPA Library Quantification kit. A separate single-read 150-cycle Illumina NextSeq 550 flow cell was used to sequence each immunoSEQ 96-well plate. The paper's data handling went like this. Because the immunoSEQ output included only junctional sequences and no quality scores, the filtering could not be the same as the filtering used for full-length reads. To assign V/J genes and CDR3, sequences were annotated against IMGT germline references using PyIR, a Python wrapper for IgBLAST v1.9. Reads were filtered out if the reads had weak V/J assignments (E-value above 1e-6), no CDR3, stop codons, out-of-frame junctions, or ambiguous translated residues. A V3J clonotype was defined by an identical inferred V gene, J gene, and CDR3 amino acid sequence. Percentage overlap between repertoires was computed as shared unique clonotypes divided by the size of the smaller repertoire. RTK rarefaction, the Chao1 estimator, and Recon v2.1 estimates of unobserved clonotypes were used to assess repertoire richness. Generation probabilities for all TCRbeta clonotypes obtained by the gDNA method from a handful of donors were computed using OLGA. Not all clones reach the TCRdb copy of this immuneACCESS table, which keeps in-frame sequences only. Checked studies attribute under half of the gap to unresolved V genes and leave the rest unexplained. That table supplies the V and J calls and clone size; D and trimming were determined from the DNA. The sample table shows under 2,500,000 clones, and 90% to 96% are seen once. In total, the top ten clones hold roughly 0.13% of the sample.

V is cut back by 4 bases and J by 7 bases, with 6 bases in the junction unmatched. The CDR1 and CDR2 encoded by the germline V gene are KGHSH and LQKENI. The CDR3, from cysteine to phenylalanine, totals 15 residues. The entry retains the CDR3 DNA only, 45 bases that are in frame from base 1. The chain is encoded by TRBV18 joined to TRBJ1-6; TRBD1 agrees with 8 junctional bases. The sequence was collected from a man aged 18 to 30 in good health. The specimen sequenced was naive CD4+ T cells sorted from blood. In light of the paper, this sample's cell subset or site label describes: CD45RA+ positively selected. DNA sequence: TGTGCCAGCTCACAGACGGGACAGGCGAATTCACCCCTCCACTTT. Translated, this is CASSQTGQANSPLHF.